These T cell receptor beta chains were read from a single sample in a study of cytomegalovirus exposure and HLA in healthy donors. Produced via immunoSEQ multiplex PCR; TCRdb's table is partial and in-frame only. The sample records 100,000 to 150,000 clones, approximately 68% being singletons. Sequencing was carried out using PBMCs. These receptors were collected from a young man in good health and CMV-seropositive. Each CDR3 is given with its conserved first and last residue. Each record gives: clone size, V gene, D gene, J gene, CDR3 DNA, CDR3 protein. The D gene is left open where the match is weak. Not all rows give a size; the values are once, few, many and, for expanded clones, a class.

abundance: once; v_gene: TRBV28; d_gene: NA; j_gene: TRBJ2-7; CDR3nt: TGTGCCAGCAGTTTAATCCAGCGGAACGAGCAGTACTTC; CDR3aa: CASSLIQRNEQYF
abundance: NA; v_gene: TRBV7-7; d_gene: TRBD2; j_gene: TRBJ2-1; CDR3nt: TGTGCTAGCAGCTCGCGGAGGACCGGGACTAGCCATTCGCGCTCCTACAATGAGCAGTTCTTC; CDR3aa: CASSSRRTGTSHSRSYNEQFF
abundance: NA; v_gene: TRBV11-2; d_gene: TRBD2; j_gene: TRBJ2-7; CDR3nt: TGTGCCAGCAGCCCACCTAGGGCTAGCGGGAGCGAGCAGTACTTC; CDR3aa: CASSPPRASGSEQYF
abundance: NA; v_gene: TRBV6-6; d_gene: NA; j_gene: TRBJ2-7; CDR3nt: TGTGCCAGCAGCTCTAACTACGAGCAGTACTTC; CDR3aa: CASSSNYEQYF
abundance: NA; v_gene: TRBV2; d_gene: NA; j_gene: TRBJ2-5; CDR3nt: TGTGCCAGCAGTGGGGCGAGCCTATCGACCCAGTACTTC; CDR3aa: CASSGASLSTQYF
abundance: once; v_gene: TRBV27; d_gene: NA; j_gene: TRBJ2-7; CDR3nt: TGTGCCAGCAGTTTTGGTCACTTCTCCTACGAGCAGTACTTC; CDR3aa: CASSFGHFSYEQYF
abundance: few; v_gene: TRBV5-4; d_gene: TRBD2; j_gene: TRBJ2-7; CDR3nt: TGTGCCAGCGGGGGACCTAGCGGTTCCTACGAGCAGTACTTC; CDR3aa: CASGGPSGSYEQYF
abundance: few; v_gene: TRBV4-2; d_gene: NA; j_gene: TRBJ1-5; CDR3nt: TGTGCCAGCAGCCAAGCGGACGGTCAGGGTTTTCAGCCCCAGCATTTT; CDR3aa: CASSQADGQGFQPQHF
abundance: NA; v_gene: TRBV28; d_gene: NA; j_gene: TRBJ1-2; CDR3nt: TGTGCCAGCAGAGTAGGGACAAGTAGCTATGGCTACACCTTC; CDR3aa: CASRVGTSSYGYTF
abundance: NA; v_gene: TRBV6-4; d_gene: NA; j_gene: TRBJ2-1; CDR3nt: TGTGCCAGCAGTGATAGGGGCCCAGCTGGGTATGAGCAGTTCTTC; CDR3aa: CASSDRGPAGYEQFF
abundance: NA; v_gene: TRBV7-2; d_gene: NA; j_gene: TRBJ2-7; CDR3nt: TGTGCCAGCAGCTTAGCGACAGCCTACGAGCAGTACTTC; CDR3aa: CASSLATAYEQYF
abundance: few; v_gene: TRBV10-3; d_gene: TRBD2; j_gene: TRBJ2-1; CDR3nt: TGTGCCATCAGGGGGACTAGCGGGAGCAATGAGCAGTTCTTC; CDR3aa: CAIRGTSGSNEQFF
abundance: NA; v_gene: TRBV28; d_gene: TRBD2; j_gene: TRBJ2-7; CDR3nt: TGTGCCAGCAGTCCTAGCGGAAGTTGGTACGAGCAGTACTTC; CDR3aa: CASSPSGSWYEQYF
abundance: NA; v_gene: TRBV9; d_gene: TRBD2; j_gene: TRBJ2-1; CDR3nt: TGTGCCAGCAGCGGGTCGGGGGGACCTTACAATGAGCAGTTCTTC; CDR3aa: CASSGSGGPYNEQFF
abundance: NA; v_gene: TRBV5-6; d_gene: NA; j_gene: TRBJ1-1; CDR3nt: TGTGCCAGCAGCTTTACAGCGGGGGTGGGTACTGAAGCTTTCTTT; CDR3aa: CASSFTAGVGTEAFF